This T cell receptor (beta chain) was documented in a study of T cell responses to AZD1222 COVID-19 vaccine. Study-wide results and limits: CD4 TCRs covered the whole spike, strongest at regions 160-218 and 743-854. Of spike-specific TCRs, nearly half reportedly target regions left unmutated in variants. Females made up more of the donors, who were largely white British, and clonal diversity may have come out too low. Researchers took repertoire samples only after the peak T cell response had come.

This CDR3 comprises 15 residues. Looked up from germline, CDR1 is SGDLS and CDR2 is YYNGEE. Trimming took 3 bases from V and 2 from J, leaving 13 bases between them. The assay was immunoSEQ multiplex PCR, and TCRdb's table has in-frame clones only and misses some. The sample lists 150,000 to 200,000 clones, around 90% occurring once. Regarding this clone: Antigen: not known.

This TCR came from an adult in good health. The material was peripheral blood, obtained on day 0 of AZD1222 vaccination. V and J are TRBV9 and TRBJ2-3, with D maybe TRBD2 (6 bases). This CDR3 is CASSEGGTFTDTQYF. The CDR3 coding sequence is TGTGCCAGCAGCGAGGGCGGGACTTTCACAGATACGCAGTATTTT. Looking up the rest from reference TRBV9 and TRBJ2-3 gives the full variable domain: DSGVTQTPKHLITATGQRVTLRCSPRSGDLSVYWYQQSLDQGLQFLIQYYNGEERAKGNILERFSAQQFPDLHSELNLSSLELGDSALYFCASSEGGTFTDTQYFGPGTRLTVL.